A single sample gave rise to the 9 T cell receptor beta chains below, sequenced in a study of radiotherapy plus CTLA-4 blockade in lung cancer. The repertoire was sequenced with immunoSEQ multiplex PCR; TCRdb's copy has only in-frame clones and lacks some. The table lists over 95,000 clones, roughly 74% of them singletons. The sequencing used peripheral blood, collected from a patient treated with radiotherapy plus ipilimumab. These receptors came from a human donor with non-small cell lung cancer who had a partial response to radiotherapy plus ipilimumab. Some clones in this sample may be carry-over from other donors' samples.

The genes are TRBV5-1 and TRBJ2-3, with 9 bases identical to TRBD1. Germline CDR1 SGHRS, CDR2 YFSETQ. The CDR3 loop spans 14 amino acids. The J segment lost 6 bases and the V segment lost 0 bases, leaving 2 bases of the junction unmatched. In nucleotides, the CDR3 is TGCGCCAGCAGCTTGGGCGGACAGGGGGATACGCAGTATTTT. It is translated as CASSLGGQGDTQYF.

CDR3 region: CASSSWLAPESREQYF. In DNA, the CDR3 is TGTGCCAGCAGCTCATGGCTAGCGCCCGAGTCTCGCGAGCAGTACTTC. The chain uses TRBV5-4 and TRBJ2-7; a weak D match, TRBD2 (6 bases). This CDR3 contains 16 residues. The V end was cut by 3 bases, the J end by 6 bases, with 22 bases between. Germline lookup yields CDR1 SGHNT and CDR2 YYREEE (reference sequence).

A single count supports this clone. The chain is built from TRBV4-1 and TRBJ2-1, with D tentatively TRBD2 (5 bases). CDR3 size: 17 residues. Between the trimmed V and J ends, which lost 0 bases and 2 bases, there was a span of 14 bases. CDR1 and CDR2 from the germline V gene are MGHRA and YSYEKL. CDR3 bases: TGCGCCAGCAGCCAAGATCCGGCTAGCCCTCCCTACAATGAGCAGTTCTTC. Translated: CASSQDPASPPYNEQFF.

The chain uses TRBV7-9 and TRBJ1-2; 10 bases are shared with TRBD1. Losses at the gene ends were 3 bases for V and 6 bases for J; bases not matched to a gene: 7. CDR1 is SEHNR, CDR2 FQNEAQ, per germline (reference sequence). This CDR3 spans 15 amino acids. CDR3 nucleotide sequence: TGTGCCAGCAGCTTCGCTCGACAGGGGGCGGATGGCTACACCTTC. Translating gives CASSFARQGADGYTF. Looking up the rest from reference TRBV7-9 and TRBJ1-2 gives the full variable domain: DTGVSQNPRHKITKRGQNVTFRCDPISEHNRLYWYRQTLGQGPEFLTYFQNEAQLEKSRLLSDRFSAERPKGSFSTLEIQRTEQGDSAMYLCASSFARQGADGYTFGSGTRLTVV.

The chain employs TRBV28 and TRBJ1-5; D is ambiguous. The CDR3 totals 13 residues. V was cut by 5 bases and J by 9 bases, with 14 bases left in between. CDR1 is MDHEN, CDR2 SYDVKM, per germline. CDR3 protein: CASSPPSPGPQHF. CDR3 DNA sequence: TGTGCCAGCAGTCCCCCGTCACCGGGGCCCCAGCATTTT. The full variable domain, in which reference TRBV28 and TRBJ1-5 provide the parts outside the CDR3, is DVKVTQSSRYLVKRTGEKVFLECVQDMDHENMFWYRQDPGLGLRLIYFSYDVKMKEKGDIPEGYSVSREKKERFSLILESASTNQTSMYLCASSPPSPGPQHFGDGTRLSIL.

The genes are TRBV18 and TRBJ2-7; 9 bases fit TRBD2. The CDR3 length is 14 residues. The V gene end was trimmed by 3 bases and the J gene end by 0 bases; junction bases not matched to a gene: 0. Germline CDR1 and CDR2: KGHSH and LQKENI. This CDR3 is CASSPSGSSYEQYF. The DNA of the CDR3 is TGTGCCAGCTCACCTAGCGGGAGCTCCTACGAGCAGTACTTC. Full variable domain (outside the CDR3, taken from reference TRBV18 and TRBJ2-7): NAGVMQNPRHLVRRRGQEARLRCSPMKGHSHVYWYRQLPEEGLKFMVYLQKENIIDESGMPKERFSAEFPKEGPSILRIQQVVRGDSAAYFCASSPSGSSYEQYFGPGTRLTVT.

This clone was counted only a few times. This sequence joins TRBV27 and TRBJ1-5; TRBD1 matches 9 bases. V was pared by 2 bases and J by 6 bases, with 5 bases of the junction left unmatched. The CDR3 length is 15 residues. Germline V gene sequence: CDR1 MNHEY, CDR2 SMNVEV (reference sequence). The CDR3 DNA reads TGTGCCAGCAGTTTAACAGGGGGCACGGTTCAGCCCCAGCATTTT. Its protein is CASSLTGGTVQPQHF.

The chain links TRBV28 to TRBJ2-3; D perhaps matches TRBD2 (6 bases). With 10 bases removed from V and 2 bases from J, the gap between germline ends came to 13 bases. This CDR3 region has 13 residues. The V gene's germline CDR1 is MDHEN and CDR2 SYDVKM. CDR3 in amino acids: CATDSGTTDTQYF. CDR3 nucleotides: TGTGCCACAGATAGCGGTACCACAGATACGCAGTATTTT.

The rearrangement links TRBV28 to TRBJ2-5; TRBD1 aligns across 8 bases. In germline, CDR1 is MDHEN, CDR2 SYDVKM. Unmatched junction bases numbered 8, after V lost 3 bases and J lost 5 bases. This CDR3 spans 15 amino acids. The CDR3 DNA sequence: TGTGCCAGCAGTTTCAGACAGGGGAGATTTGAGACCCAGTACTTC. As protein: CASSFRQGRFETQYF.